Listed below are T cell receptor beta chains from one sample, sequenced in a study of CD8+CD57+ T cells in acquired aplastic anemia. TCRdb independently ran MiXCR on the reads; one entry per CDR3 protein. Altogether 170,000 or so distinct CDR3 sequences are present, 40% to 60% being singletons, with the ten largest covering more than 30%. The material sequenced was sorted CD4+, CD8+, or CD8+CD57+ T cells (not recorded which) from PBMCs. The receptors originated from a human donor with aplastic anemia. The CDR3 runs from the conserved cysteine through the conserved F or W. A D gene is named only where the DNA matches it firmly. Clone sizes are given selectively: once, few, many, or a class where the clone is expanded.

clone_size j_call d_call v_call cdr3_aa cdr3_nt
. TRBJ2-7 . TRBV7-3 CASSVAPAASYEQYF TGTGCCAGCAGTGTGGCTCCAGCAGCATCCTACGAGCAGTACTTC
. TRBJ1-6 . TRBV7-8 CASSFHQGRGGSPLHF TGTGCCAGCAGCTTTCACCAGGGACGCGGTGGATCACCCCTCCACTTT
. TRBJ1-2 TRBD1 TRBV27 CASSLNQGAPYGYTF TGTGCCAGCAGTCTAAATCAGGGGGCTCCCTATGGCTACACCTTC
few TRBJ2-7 . TRBV25-1 CASSALGMGGASYEQYF TGTGCCAGCAGTGCTCTGGGTATGGGCGGGGCCTCCTACGAGCAGTACTTC
once TRBJ1-2 . TRBV19 CASSTGSAYGYTF TGTGCCAGTAGTACCGGGTCTGCGTATGGCTACACCTTC
. TRBJ2-1 . TRBV18 CASSPPEGSPNYNKQFF TGTGCCAGCTCACCACCCGAGGGGTCCCCCAACTACAATAAGCAGTTCTTC
many TRBJ2-5 TRBD2 TRBV6-5 CAIGTSGQETQYF TGTGCCATTGGGACTAGCGGACAAGAGACCCAGTACTTC
few TRBJ2-3 . TRBV2 CASRVAEDTQYF TGTGCCAGCAGGGTAGCGGAAGATACGCAGTATTTT
. TRBJ2-1 TRBD2 TRBV7-9 CASSSSGGEQFF TGTGCCAGCAGCTCCAGCGGGGGAGAGCAGTTCTTC
. TRBJ2-7 TRBD1 TRBV6-1 CASSLQGESSYEQYF TGTGCCAGCAGTCTTCAGGGGGAGAGCTCCTACGAGCAGTACTTC
many TRBJ2-5 . TRBV20-1 CSAVHSLEVFQETQYF TGCAGTGCTGTTCACAGTTTAGAGGTTTTTCAAGAGACCCAGTACTTC
many TRBJ1-5 . TRBV9 CASSVSGVHNQPQHF TGTGCCAGCAGCGTATCGGGGGTGCACAATCAGCCCCAGCATTTT
many TRBJ1-3 TRBD1 TRBV20-1 CSARLRDSQRNTIYF TGCAGTGCGAGACTCCGGGACAGCCAACGAAACACCATATATTTT
many TRBJ1-5 . TRBV19 CASSIKGDSNQPQHF TGTGCCAGTAGTATAAAAGGAGACAGCAATCAGCCCCAGCATTTT
. TRBJ2-5 . TRBV9 CASSAAGVETQYF TGTGCCAGCAGCGCTGCAGGGGTGGAGACCCAGTACTTC
. TRBJ2-7 TRBD1 TRBV20-1 CSARVQGAIHEQYF TGCAGTGCTAGAGTACAGGGGGCAATCCACGAGCAGTACTTC
many TRBJ1-5 TRBD1 TRBV12-3/TRBV12-4 CASQAADREPAGPQHF TGTGCCAGCCAAGCCGCAGACAGGGAGCCCGCCGGGCCCCAGCATTTT
many TRBJ2-1 . TRBV7-3 CASSLSDEQFF TGTGCCAGCAGCTTAAGCGATGAGCAGTTCTTC
few TRBJ2-1 TRBD2 TRBV27 CASSPHSGRNYNEQFF TGTGCCAGCAGTCCACATAGCGGGAGGAACTACAATGAGCAGTTCTTC
few TRBJ2-1 TRBD2 TRBV4-2 CASSLGLAGGSGAYNEQFF TGTGCCAGCAGCCTCGGACTAGCGGGGGGTTCCGGGGCTTACAATGAGCAGTTCTTC
many TRBJ1-5 . TRBV12-5 CASSGSNQPQHF TGTGCTAGTTCAGGTTCTAATCAGCCCCAGCATTTT
. TRBJ2-1 . TRBV9 CASNVVGSSYNEQFF TGTGCCAGCAACGTAGTAGGATCTTCCTACAATGAGCAGTTCTTC
. TRBJ2-3 . TRBV11-1 CASSTGHRVRASTSTDTQYF TGTGCCAGCAGCACTGGACACAGAGTAAGAGCTTCCACTAGCACAGATACGCAGTATTTT
. TRBJ2-1 . TRBV11-3 CASSSARYNEQFF TGTGCCAGCAGCTCTGCACGCTACAATGAGCAGTTCTTC
few TRBJ1-6 . TRBV29-1 CSVADKRSGSPLHF TGCAGCGTTGCCGACAAGAGGTCGGGTTCACCCCTCCACTTT
. TRBJ1-6 . TRBV6-4 CASSDSISYNSPLHF TGTGCCAGCAGTGACAGCATCTCCTATAATTCACCCCTCCACTTT
many TRBJ2-2 . TRBV2 CASSGEQGRLKGGELFF TGTGCCAGCAGTGGGGAGCAGGGGCGGTTAAAAGGCGGGGAGCTGTTTTTT
many TRBJ2-7 TRBD2 TRBV5-4 CASSLGWTSGYEQYF TGTGCCAGCAGCTTGGGTTGGACTAGCGGATACGAGCAGTACTTC
many TRBJ1-5 . TRBV7-2 CASSLKSHQPQHF TGTGCCAGCAGCTTAAAGTCCCATCAGCCCCAGCATTTT
once TRBJ2-1 . TRBV19 CASSIVDGSTNEQFF TGTGCCAGTAGTATAGTCGACGGGAGTACTAATGAGCAGTTCTTC
. TRBJ2-7 . TRBV7-9 CASSGLVRGWEQYF TGTGCCAGCAGCGGACTCGTCAGGGGTTGGGAGCAGTACTTC
. TRBJ2-5 . TRBV20-1 CSALDRGGQETQYF TGCAGTGCTCTCGACAGGGGAGGGCAAGAGACCCAGTACTTC
many TRBJ2-6 . TRBV7-3 CASSLLGAGGANVLTF TGTGCCAGCAGCCTATTGGGGGCCGGGGGGGCCAACGTCCTGACTTTC
many TRBJ1-2 TRBD1 TRBV11-2 CASSPGQNFYGYTF TGTGCCAGCAGCCCGGGACAGAACTTCTATGGCTACACCTTC
. TRBJ2-7 TRBD1 TRBV10-3 CASGQGPYEQYF TGTGCCTCGGGACAGGGTCCCTACGAGCAGTACTTC
. TRBJ2-2 TRBD2 TRBV7-9 CASSWGGTGELFF TGTGCCAGCAGCTGGGGGGGAACCGGGGAGCTGTTTTTT
. TRBJ1-1 TRBD1 TRBV2 CARDRGNTEAFF TGTGCCAGAGACAGGGGGAACACTGAAGCTTTCTTT
. TRBJ1-5 . TRBV20-1 CSVVGSGRRNQPQHF TGCAGCGTAGTGGGGAGTGGCCGCCGCAATCAGCCCCAGCATTTT
once TRBJ2-1 . TRBV5-1 CASSLAGDHEQFF TGCGCCAGCAGCTTGGCCGGAGATCATGAGCAGTTCTTC
. TRBJ1-1 . TRBV19 CASNQGLTNTEAFF TGTGCCAGTAATCAGGGGCTAACGAACACTGAAGCTTTCTTT
few TRBJ2-1 TRBD1 TRBV24-1 CATTRDSLDEQFF TGTGCCACCACCAGGGACAGTCTCGATGAGCAGTTCTTC
many TRBJ2-7 TRBD2 TRBV6-1 CASRLGVAGDYEQYF TGTGCCAGCAGGCTCGGGGTAGCGGGAGACTACGAGCAGTACTTC
. TRBJ1-6 . TRBV20-1 CSARRSRESSYNSPLHF TGCAGTGCTAGACGGTCCAGGGAAAGCTCCTATAATTCACCCCTCCACTTT
. TRBJ1-3 . TRBV28 CASSVGRRGNTIYF TGTGCCAGCAGCGTGGGTCGGCGGGGAAACACCATATATTTT
few TRBJ1-5 . TRBV27 CASGDSNQPQHF TGTGCCAGCGGTGATAGCAATCAGCCCCAGCATTTT
. TRBJ2-2 TRBD1 TRBV7-6 CASSLPTGVDTGELFF TGTGCCAGCAGCCTACCGACAGGGGTCGACACCGGGGAGCTGTTTTTT
. TRBJ1-5 . TRBV6-1 CASNPGLLPPQHF TGTGCCAGCAACCCGGGACTCCTCCCGCCCCAGCATTTT
. TRBJ2-7 . TRBV25-1 CARDQAGASYEQYF TGTGCTAGAGATCAGGCAGGGGCCTCCTACGAGCAGTACTTC
many TRBJ2-7 . TRBV5-1 CASSGEGQLSYEQYF TGCGCCAGCAGCGGGGAGGGACAACTCTCCTACGAGCAGTACTTC
. TRBJ1-5 TRBD1 TRBV10-3 CAIGTGNQPQHF TGTGCCATTGGGACAGGAAATCAGCCCCAGCATTTT
. TRBJ2-3 . TRBV25-1 CASSEPSTYSTDTQYF TGTGCCAGCAGTGAGCCCAGCACCTATAGCACAGATACGCAGTATTTT
. TRBJ2-5 . TRBV7-2 CASSLGRGMGTQYF TGTGCCAGCAGCTTAGGGAGGGGGATGGGGACCCAGTACTTC
. TRBJ2-1 . TRBV4-1 CASSQVESSYNEQFF TGCGCCAGCAGCCAAGTGGAGAGCTCCTACAATGAGCAGTTCTTC
once TRBJ2-3 TRBD2 TRBV10-3 CAIGLAGSTDTQYF TGTGCCATCGGGCTAGCGGGTAGCACAGATACGCAGTATTTT
few TRBJ2-7 . TRBV27 CASSLFGGGFDEQYF TGTGCCAGCAGTTTATTTGGGGGAGGATTCGACGAGCAGTACTTC
few TRBJ1-2 . TRBV29-1 CSDRRTGTLGYGYTF TGCAGCGATCGACGAACAGGGACCTTGGGGTATGGCTACACCTTC
. TRBJ2-1 TRBD1 TRBV29-1 CSVLGQGAYNEQFF TGCAGCGTCTTAGGACAGGGGGCCTACAATGAGCAGTTCTTC
many TRBJ1-2 . TRBV12-3/TRBV12-4 CASRFDSNYGYTF TGTGCCAGCAGATTCGACTCTAACTATGGCTACACCTTC
. TRBJ2-1 . TRBV10-3 CASGGDLYEQFF TGTGCCAGCGGGGGCGACCTCTATGAGCAGTTCTTC